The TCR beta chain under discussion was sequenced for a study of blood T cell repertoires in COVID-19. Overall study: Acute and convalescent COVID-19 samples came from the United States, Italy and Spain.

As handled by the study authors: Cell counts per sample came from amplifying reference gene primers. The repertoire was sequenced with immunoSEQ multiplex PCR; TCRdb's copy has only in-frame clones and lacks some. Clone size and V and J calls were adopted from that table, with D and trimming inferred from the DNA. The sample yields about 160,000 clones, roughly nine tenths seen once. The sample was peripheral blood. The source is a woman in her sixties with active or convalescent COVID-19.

CDR3 sequence: CASSLDSPAPSAYGYTF. The DNA of the CDR3 is TGTGCCAGCAGCTTAGACTCTCCGGCCCCGAGCGCCTATGGCTACACCTTC. The V and J genes are TRBV11-2 and TRBJ1-2; D is unclear. Trimming shortened V by 0 bases and J by 4 bases, and 18 bases separated the two germline ends. Germline V gives CDR1 SGHAT, CDR2 FQNNGV. The CDR3 runs to 17 residues. The full variable domain, with the rest looked up from reference TRBV11-2 and TRBJ1-2, is EAGVAQSPRYKIIEKRQSVAFWCNPISGHATLYWYQQILGQGPKLLIQFQNNGVVDDSQLPKDRFSAERLKGVDSTLKIQPAKLEDSAVYLCASSLDSPAPSAYGYTFGSGTRLTVV.